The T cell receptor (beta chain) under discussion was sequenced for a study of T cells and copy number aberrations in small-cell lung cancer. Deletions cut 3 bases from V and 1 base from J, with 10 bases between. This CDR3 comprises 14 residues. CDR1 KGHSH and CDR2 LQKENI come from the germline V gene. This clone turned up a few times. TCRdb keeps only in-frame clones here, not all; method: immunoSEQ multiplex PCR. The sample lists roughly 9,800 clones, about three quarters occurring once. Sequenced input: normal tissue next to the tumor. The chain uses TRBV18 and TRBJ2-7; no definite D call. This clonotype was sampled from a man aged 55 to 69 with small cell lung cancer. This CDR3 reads CASSPLADSYEQYF. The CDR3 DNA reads TGTGCCAGCTCACCTTTGGCAGATTCCTACGAGCAGTACTTC.